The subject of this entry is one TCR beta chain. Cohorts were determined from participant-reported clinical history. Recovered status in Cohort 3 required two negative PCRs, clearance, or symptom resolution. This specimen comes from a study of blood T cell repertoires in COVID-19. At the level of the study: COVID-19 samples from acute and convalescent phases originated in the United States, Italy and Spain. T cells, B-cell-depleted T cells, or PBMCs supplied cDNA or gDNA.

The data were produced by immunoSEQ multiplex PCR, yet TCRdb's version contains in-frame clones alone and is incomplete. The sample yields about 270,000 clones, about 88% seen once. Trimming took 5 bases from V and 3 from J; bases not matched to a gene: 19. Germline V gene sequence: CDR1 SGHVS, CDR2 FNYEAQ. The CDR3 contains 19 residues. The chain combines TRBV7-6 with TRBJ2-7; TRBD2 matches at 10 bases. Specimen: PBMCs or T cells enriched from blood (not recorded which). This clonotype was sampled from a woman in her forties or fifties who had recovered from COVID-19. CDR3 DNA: TGTGCCAGCAGCGGCAGGGGTCTCCGAAGACTAGCGGGCCTCTACGAGCAGTACTTC. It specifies CASSGRGLRRLAGLYEQYF.